This TCR beta chain was documented in a study of blood T cell repertoires in COVID-19 (dated by TCRdb to about 2020). At the level of the whole study: Samples covering the acute and convalescent phases of COVID-19 were provided by collaborators in the United States, Italy and Spain. HLA class I and class II types, where available, came from metadata supplied by the sample provider rather than from assay-based typing. The material from the prospective study consisted of cDNA or gDNA derived from T cells, B-cell-depleted T cells, or PBMCs. Deeply sampled blood TCRbeta repertoires from subjects exposed to, actively infected with, or recovered from COVID-19 were included in the dataset. The repertoires were released in a freely available public database intended as a resource for research on the immune response to SARS-CoV-2. The samples were drawn from two sources: the first 160 participants of the ongoing ImmuneRACE study, and 1,200 or so subjects contributed by 6 global collaborators. Nearly every sample came with metadata listing a de-identified subject ID, COVID-19 status, age in years and sex.

The immunoSEQ Assay, a bias-controlled multiplex PCR, was used to amplify TCRbeta CDR3 regions from genomic DNA. Processing in the source paper ran as follows. The number of nucleated cells in each sample was estimated from the amplification of reference gene primers within the assay. To quantify the absolute abundance of each unique TCRbeta CDR3 rearrangement, sequence reads were collapsed and filtered. For each sample, productive Simpson clonality was calculated as the square root of Simpson's diversity index across productive rearrangements. The immuneACCESS repertoire file appears here via TCRdb, limited to in-frame rearrangements. These files lack a portion of the clones; in checked studies, under half of the deficit traces to unresolved V genes, and the cause of the others is not known. D and trimming come from the DNA, and the V and J calls and clone size come from that table. Present in this sample are about 180,000 clones, around 88% of which were seen just once. The ten largest clones represent about 3.9% of the sample.

Collaborating institutions collected whole blood in K2EDTA tubes following their own protocols. For TCRbeta analysis, collaborator samples were shipped as frozen whole blood, as isolated PBMCs, or as DNA extracted from either sample type. Spanning cysteine to phenylalanine, the CDR3 consists of 12 amino acids. The kept DNA is CDR3 alone, 36 bases in frame from the first base. CDR1 MNHNS and CDR2 SASEGT were looked up in the germline V gene. The V end loses 8 bases and the J end loses 7 bases, and a stretch of 11 bases separates them. As for this clone: Its binding antigen is unknown. No base quality information exists; no much larger clone differs at one position.

Overall study outcomes, separate from this receptor: How much clinical and demographic metadata was included differed by source and by participant, and the metadata was provided uncurated.

This TCR derives from a woman under 40 with acute or convalescent COVID-19. The specimen sequenced was peripheral blood. The chain links TRBV6-1 with TRBJ2-2; perhaps TRBD2 is the D gene, with 5 bases matching. CDR3 loop: CASHTAGGELFF. DNA sequence: TGTGCCAGCCATACGGCGGGCGGGGAGCTGTTTTTT.